These 7 T cell receptor beta chains were all obtained from the same sample, sequenced in a study of somatic mutations in cytotoxic T cells in rheumatoid arthritis. Repertoires were generated with immunoSEQ multiplex PCR, while TCRdb's copy carries only in-frame clones and drops some. The sample contains about 25,000 clones, over 80% of which appear only once. The material sequenced was CD8+ T cells sorted from blood. Every receptor here comes from a man aged 50 to 60 in good health.

CDR3 in amino acids: CASSLWGGGGYEQYF. CDR3 sequence (DNA): TGTGCCAGCAGTTTATGGGGCGGGGGTGGCTACGAGCAGTACTTC. The rearrangement links TRBV27 to TRBJ2-7; 7 bases are a match to TRBD2. The germline V gene encodes CDR1 MNHEY and CDR2 SMNVEV (reference sequence). The junction had 6 bases not matched to a gene; V was cut back by 1 base and J by 3 bases. This CDR3 region has 15 residues.

This rearrangement joins TRBV5-1 to TRBJ2-7, with TRBD1 matching over 7 bases. The CDR3 length is 14 residues. CDR1 SGHRS and CDR2 YFSETQ come from the germline V gene. J was trimmed by 7 bases and V by 3 bases; bases with no gene match: 10. The DNA of the CDR3 is TGCGCCAGCAGCTCGGGGCAGGGGGTGAGGGAGCAGTACTTC. Its translation is CASSSGQGVREQYF. The whole variable domain, remainder taken from reference TRBV5-1 and TRBJ2-7, is KAGVTQTPRYLIKTRGQQVTLSCSPISGHRSVSWYQQTPGQGLQFLFEYFSETQRNKGNFPGRFSGRQFSNSRSEMNVSTLELGDSALYLCASSSGQGVREQYFGPGTRLTVT.

V and J are TRBV7-9 and TRBJ2-5; TRBD1 matches at 10 bases. The V gene's germline CDR1 is SEHNR and CDR2 FQNEAQ (reference sequence). This CDR3 is 15 amino acids long. With 5 bases clipped from V and 2 bases from J, the junction kept 5 bases outside the gene matches. The CDR3: CASSLRTGGQETQYF. The CDR3, as DNA: TGTGCCAGCAGCCTCAGGACAGGGGGGCAAGAGACCCAGTACTTC.

The sample holds a few counts of this clone. CDR3 in amino acids: CASHLAGGSYEQYF. CDR3 bases: TGTGCCAGCCACCTAGCGGGGGGTTCCTACGAGCAGTACTTC. The chain combines TRBV2 with TRBJ2-7, with 11 bases lining up with TRBD2. J was trimmed by 1 base and V by 8 bases; bases with no gene match: 4. Germline CDR1 reads SNHLY; CDR2 reads FYNNEI. This CDR3 spans 14 amino acids.

This clone was picked up one time. V gene TRBV6-4 combines with J gene TRBJ1-1, with D hard to call. This CDR3 is 13 amino acids long. V was shortened by 6 bases and J by 2 bases, with 10 bases between the two germline ends. Germline V gene lookup returns CDR1 MRHNA and CDR2 SNTAGT. Written as DNA, the CDR3 is TGTGCCAGCAGGGACGGCGACAACACTGAAGCTTTCTTT. Protein product: CASRDGDNTEAFF.

V usage is TRBV4-1 and J usage is TRBJ2-5; the match to TRBD2 covers 7 bases. Trimming took 3 bases from V and 2 from J; bases not matched to a gene: 12. Germline V gene lookup returns CDR1 MGHRA and CDR2 YSYEKL. The CDR3 is made up of 17 amino acids. CDR3 in amino acids: CASSQGPSGSKQETQYF. In nucleotides, the CDR3 is TGCGCCAGCAGCCAGGGCCCTAGCGGCAGCAAACAAGAGACCCAGTACTTC.

CDR3 in DNA: TGTGCCAGCAGCCCCCGAAACCCCACCGATGGCTACACCTTC. This encodes CASSPRNPTDGYTF. V gene TRBV5-4 combines with J gene TRBJ1-2; the D is unclear. Trimming stripped 4 bases from V and 6 bases from J, with 16 bases between. Per germline, CDR1 SGHNT and CDR2 YYREEE (reference sequence). The CDR3 is 14 residues long.